One TCR beta chain is described in this entry. Its antigen is not identified. This record belongs to a study of cytotoxic CD8 clonotypes in ibrutinib-treated CLL. The study's findings and limits: There were differences in sampling times between sustained-remission and progressing patients. Baseline levels were approached again at progression, after clonality had risen at ibrutinib response. Baseline clonality, above age-matched healthy donor levels, tracked circulating CD8+ T-cell counts.

This CDR3 region has 15 residues. Germline values: CDR1 MNHNS, CDR2 SASEGT. V was shortened by 0 bases and J by 1 base, with 8 bases between the two germline ends. Deep sequencing aimed at 1 in 200,000 to 1 in 1 million T cells' resolution. The table came from immunoSEQ multiplex PCR; TCRdb's copy has only in-frame clones and leaves some out. This repertoire shows roughly 110,000 clones, approximately 58% found once; its top ten account for 37%. The sample was PBMCs, taken after 24 months of ibrutinib treatment. The receptor was isolated from a human donor with chronic lymphocytic leukemia. This chain links TRBV6-1 with TRBJ2-3; D call uncertain. Here the CDR3 reads CASSEARGRTDTQYF. The CDR3 coding sequence is TGTGCCAGCAGTGAAGCGCGTGGCCGCACAGATACGCAGTATTTT.